This T cell receptor beta chain was obtained from a study of T cells after posttransplantation cyclophosphamide. Cells defined as naive were viable CD3+CD4+ or CD3+CD8+ and CCR7+CD45RA+CD45RO-CD95-CD27+CD28+. Peripheral blood was collected from the related graft donor on the marrow donation day. Germline values: CDR1 KGHSH, CDR2 LQKENI. CDR3 length: 15 amino acids. V was pared by 3 bases and J by 3 bases, with 1 base of the junction left unmatched. Repertoires were generated with immunoSEQ multiplex PCR, while TCRdb's copy carries only in-frame clones and drops some. The table shows approximately 15,000 clones, with less than 95% occurring only once.

The sample taken for sequencing was naive CD4+ T cells sorted from blood. The chain combines TRBV18 with TRBJ2-2, with 10 bases fitting TRBD1. The receptor was isolated from a woman between 45 and 65 years old in good health and a related stem cell transplant donor. CDR3 DNA: TGTGCCAGCTCACCGGGGACAGGGGACACCGGGGAGCTGTTTTTT. Translating gives CASSPGTGDTGELFF.